Below are 21 T cell receptor beta chains sequenced from a single sample in a study of shared clonotypes between healthy human individuals (TCRdb year 2020). The method was the immunoSEQ multiplex PCR assay. Imported from immuneACCESS, the table was reduced by TCRdb to in-frame sequences with V and J called. These copies leave out some clones; in studies compared against another copy, an unresolved V gene accounts for under half, and the cause of the remainder is not known. The sample includes 1.5 million to 1.9 million clones, with around 98% observed a single time. The biggest ten clones account for roughly 0.4% of the sample. Sequenced: naive CD4+ T cells sorted from blood. Sample cell subset or site, as interpreted from the label and publication: CD45RA+ positively selected. These receptors were obtained from a man younger than 45 in good health.

This chain connects TRBV9 to TRBJ2-2, with D tentatively TRBD2 (6 bases). The germline V gene encodes CDR1 SGDLS and CDR2 YYNGEE. V was clipped by 1 base and J by 5 bases, with 15 bases between them. The CDR3 loop spans 16 amino acids. The CDR3 DNA follows: TGTGCCAGCAGCGTAATGTTGGTCGGAGGGACCGGGGAGCTGTTTTTT. This gives the protein CASSVMLVGGTGELFF.

This chain links TRBV7-2 with TRBJ2-7, with a weak D call TRBD2 (6 bases). The V end lost 0 bases, the J end lost 3 bases, and 9 bases lay between the germline ends. This CDR3 comprises 14 residues. Germline assignment: CDR1 SGHTA and CDR2 FQGNSA. The CDR3 DNA is TGTGCCAGCAGCTTAGCGGCTAGCGTCTACGAGCAGTACTTC. Its translation is CASSLAASVYEQYF.

The chain uses TRBV10-3 and TRBJ2-5, with 8 bases matching TRBD2. V shed 7 bases, J shed 2 bases, and the junction held 12 bases outside the gene matches. CDR3 length equals 16 residues. CDR1 and CDR2 (germline): ENHRY, SYGVKD. The CDR3 sequence: CAITSTPASGQETQYF. The DNA for the CDR3 is TGTGCCATCACTTCCACCCCGGCTAGCGGGCAAGAGACCCAGTACTTC.

J is TRBJ2-1 and V is TRBV20-1; D gene unclear. V was cut by 6 bases and J by 9 bases, with 9 bases left in between. The CDR3 has 10 residues. CDR1 is DFQATT and CDR2 is SNEGSKA in the germline V gene (reference sequence). In DNA, the CDR3 is TGCAGTGCCACGGGTTTTGAGCAGTTCTTC. Translated: CSATGFEQFF.

The chain combines TRBV5-1 with TRBJ2-1; 12 bases match TRBD2. This CDR3 region has 16 residues. Germline V CDR1 and CDR2: SGHRS, YFSETQ. V lost 3 bases and J lost 0; bases outside the gene matches: 1. The CDR3 region has the DNA TGCGCCAGCAGCTGGACTAGCGGGATCTCCTACAATGAGCAGTTCTTC. It encodes CASSWTSGISYNEQFF.

The chain employs TRBV5-1 and TRBJ2-3; tentatively, D is TRBD2 (6 bases). The CDR3 runs 16 residues. V was pared by 4 bases and J by 3 bases, with 18 bases between. CDR1 and CDR2 from the germline V gene are SGHRS and YFSETQ. The CDR3 protein is CASSGLSLAATDTQYF. The CDR3 nucleotides are TGCGCCAGCAGCGGATTATCACTAGCAGCGACAGATACGCAGTATTTT.

The sample holds one count of this clone. As DNA, the CDR3 is TGTGCCAGCAGTGAGGCAGCGGGAGTTTCTGAGCAGTTCTTC. As protein: CASSEAAGVSEQFF. The rearrangement uses TRBV2 and TRBJ2-1, with 8 bases aligning to TRBD2. The V gene end was trimmed by 3 bases and the J gene end by 9 bases; junction bases not matched to a gene: 7. There are 14 residues in the CDR3. CDR1 SNHLY and CDR2 FYNNEI come from the germline V gene.

This clone was observed a single time. The CDR3 spells CASSFTREGKLFF. The DNA for the CDR3 is TGTGCCAGCAGTTTCACCAGGGAGGGGAAACTGTTTTTT. The chain carries TRBV27 and TRBJ1-4; perhaps TRBD1 as D (5 bases). This CDR3 has 13 residues. Germline assignment: CDR1 MNHEY and CDR2 SMNVEV (reference sequence). V was trimmed by 3 bases and J by 11 bases, leaving 13 bases between them.

The chain uses TRBV5-1 and TRBJ2-1; 8 bases are a match to TRBD1. CDR1 and CDR2 (germline): SGHRS, YFSETQ. V shed 2 bases and J 5 bases; nucleotides not matched to a gene: 3. CDR3 length: 14 amino acids. CDR3 bases: TGCGCCAGCAGCTTTCGGACAGGGAACAATGAGCAGTTCTTC. Its translation: CASSFRTGNNEQFF.

This clone was recorded once. The chain joins TRBV5-1 to TRBJ1-1; D is unclear. Germline CDR1 is SGHRS and CDR2 is YFSETQ. V dropped 2 bases and J dropped 6 bases, with 11 bases sitting between them. This CDR3 is 13 amino acids long. The CDR3 DNA follows: TGCGCCAGCAGCTTTCTGGGTGTCGCTGAAGCTTTCTTT. As protein: CASSFLGVAEAFF.

This rearrangement joins TRBV14 to TRBJ2-7; D assignment may be TRBD1 or TRBD2 (5 bases each). The CDR3 loop spans 15 amino acids. Trimming left V 4 bases short and J 6 bases short, with 19 bases between. The germline V gene encodes CDR1 SGHDN and CDR2 FVKESK. The CDR3 DNA sequence: TGTGCCAGCAGCCTAATTTCAGGGCGTCGGGGCGAGCAGTACTTC. Its protein is CASSLISGRRGEQYF.

The rearrangement joins TRBV14 to TRBJ2-2; no clear D gene. With 4 bases removed from V and 4 bases from J, the gap between germline ends came to 4 bases. Germline CDR1 reads SGHDN; CDR2 reads FVKESK. This CDR3 has 12 residues. CDR3 in amino acids: CASSPGTGELFF. DNA of the CDR3: TGTGCCAGCAGCCCAGGCACCGGGGAGCTGTTTTTT.

This chain joins TRBV2 and TRBJ2-5; 10 bases line up with TRBD2. This CDR3 is built from 16 residues. The germline V gene encodes CDR1 SNHLY and CDR2 FYNNEI. Unmatched junction bases numbered 8, after V lost 5 bases and J lost 2 bases. CDR3: CASSIRKTSGQETQYF. For the CDR3, the DNA is TGTGCCAGCAGTATAAGAAAGACTAGCGGGCAAGAGACCCAGTACTTC.

V gene TRBV14 combines with J gene TRBJ2-2, with a tentative D call TRBD2 (6 bases). The CDR3 runs to 15 residues. The germline gives CDR1 SGHDN, CDR2 FVKESK. Trimming shortened V by 1 base and J by 5 bases, and 11 bases separated the two germline ends. CDR3 amino acids: CASSQGGIWTGELFF. The CDR3 region has the DNA TGTGCCAGCAGCCAAGGCGGGATATGGACCGGGGAGCTGTTTTTT.

The chain has TRBV28 and TRBJ2-3; either TRBD1 or TRBD2 may fit D (5 bases each). CDR3 length equals 15 residues. V was clipped by 6 bases and J by 2 bases, with 15 bases between them. The V gene's germline CDR1 is MDHEN and CDR2 SYDVKM. In nucleotides, the CDR3 is TGTGCCAGCAGGGGGACCCGGGCCTTCACAGATACGCAGTATTTT. This sequence encodes CASRGTRAFTDTQYF. Combining the CDR3 with reference TRBV28 and TRBJ2-3 gives the whole variable domain DVKVTQSSRYLVKRTGEKVFLECVQDMDHENMFWYRQDPGLGLRLIYFSYDVKMKEKGDIPEGYSVSREKKERFSLILESASTNQTSMYLCASRGTRAFTDTQYFGPGTRLTVL.

This chain connects TRBV5-1 to TRBJ1-2; 8 bases line up with TRBD1. CDR3 size: 12 residues. J gave up 6 bases and V 4 bases, and 2 bases lay outside the gene matches. Looked up from germline, CDR1 is SGHRS and CDR2 is YFSETQ. The CDR3 DNA sequence: TGCGCCAGCAGCCAGACAGGGGATGGCTACACCTTC. This translates into CASSQTGDGYTF.

Remarks on this clone: This specimen includes other DNA sequences encoding the same CDR3. The chain employs TRBV9 and TRBJ1-1, with 7 bases matching TRBD1. Looked up from germline, CDR1 is SGDLS and CDR2 is YYNGEE. V lost 3 bases to trimming and J lost 0 bases; unmatched junction nucleotides: 2. The CDR3 length is 14 residues. This chain's CDR3 is CASSGDSMNTEAFF. The CDR3 coding sequence is TGTGCCAGCAGCGGGGACAGTATGAACACTGAAGCTTTCTTT.

The rearrangement links TRBV5-1 to TRBJ2-7; 10 bases agree with TRBD2. Per germline, CDR1 SGHRS and CDR2 YFSETQ. This CDR3 is 15 amino acids long. V was pared by 4 bases and J by 7 bases, with 11 bases of the junction left unmatched. The DNA for the CDR3 is TGCGCCAGCAGCGCAGCTAGCGGGAGCTGGGGTGAGCAGTACTTC. Translation: CASSAASGSWGEQYF.

Comments on this clone: Given a much more abundant clone one base away, this may be a read error. The same CDR3 also results from other DNA sequences found in this sample. The CDR3 spells CASSFSTDTQYF. CDR3 nucleotide sequence: TGTGCCAGCAGCTTTAGCACAGATACGCAGTATTTT. The chain recombines TRBV28 with TRBJ2-3; D is uncertain. The germline V gene encodes CDR1 MDHEN and CDR2 SYDVKM. V was clipped by 6 bases and J by 0 bases, with 4 bases between them. This CDR3 spans 12 amino acids. Filled out from reference TRBV28 and TRBJ2-3, the complete variable domain reads DVKVTQSSRYLVKRTGEKVFLECVQDMDHENMFWYRQDPGLGLRLIYFSYDVKMKEKGDIPEGYSVSREKKERFSLILESASTNQTSMYLCASSFSTDTQYFGPGTRLTVL.

CDR3 amino acids: CASSLVVSDRRYNEQFF. CDR3 sequence (DNA): TGTGCCAGCAGCTTAGTGGTATCGGACAGGCGGTACAATGAGCAGTTCTTC. This sequence joins TRBV11-2 and TRBJ2-1, with TRBD1 identical over 7 bases. This CDR3 has 17 residues. Germline trimming cut 1 base from V and 4 bases from J; bases unmatched to any gene: 10. Per germline, CDR1 SGHAT and CDR2 FQNNGV.

The V and J genes are TRBV7-9 and TRBJ1-1; D is possibly TRBD1 (5 bases). The CDR3 sequence is 13 residues long. The germline V and J ends were trimmed by 8 bases and 4 bases, with 14 bases remaining between them. CDR1 SEHNR and CDR2 FQNEAQ come from the germline V gene (reference sequence). For the CDR3, the DNA is TGTGCCAGCGTTGGTTGGGGGGGCACTGAAGCTTTCTTT. It translates to CASVGWGGTEAFF.